The 7 T cell receptor beta chains below all came from one sample that was sequenced in a study of cytomegalovirus exposure and HLA in healthy donors. The PCR used 60 Vbeta and 13 Jbeta primers. Only in-frame clones appear in the TCRdb table, and some are missing; sequencing was by immunoSEQ multiplex PCR. Among about 120,000 clones listed, roughly 75% were seen once. The sequenced material came from PBMCs. Every receptor here comes from a man aged 30 to 39 in good health and CMV-seropositive.

The chain carries TRBV9 and TRBJ1-5; 10 bases line up with TRBD1. The CDR3 is made up of 14 amino acids. The germline gives CDR1 SGDLS, CDR2 YYNGEE. The V gene end was trimmed by 3 bases and the J gene end by 7 bases; junction bases not matched to a gene: 4. The CDR3 loop is CASSAGQGVQPQHF. Written as DNA, the CDR3 is TGTGCCAGCAGCGCCGGACAGGGGGTACAGCCCCAGCATTTT.

Remarks on this clone: Mismatch with germline at one junction end may stem from a read error. The chain uses TRBV7-2 and TRBJ1-2; D gene uncertain. This CDR3 is 15 amino acids long. Germline V gives CDR1 SGHTA, CDR2 FQGNSA. CDR3 sequence (DNA): TGTGCCAGCAGCACCGGGAGTTTAGGTGCTGACTATGTTCCCTTC. It translates to CASSTGSLGADYVPF.

The sample holds a few counts of this clone. This chain connects TRBV7-2 to TRBJ2-7; 12 bases fit TRBD2. The CDR3 extends over 18 amino acids. V lost 1 base to trimming and J lost 0 bases; unmatched junction nucleotides: 7. Germline CDR1 is SGHTA and CDR2 is FQGNSA. Here the CDR3 DNA reads TGTGCCAGCAGCTTAGGTACTAGCGGGAGGACCCTCTCCTACGAGCAGTACTTC. Its translation: CASSLGTSGRTLSYEQYF.

This clone was picked up one time. V and J are TRBV5-6 and TRBJ2-7; the match to TRBD2 covers 7 bases. The V gene end was trimmed by 4 bases and the J gene end by 0 bases; junction bases not matched to a gene: 7. Germline V gene data show CDR1 as SGHDT and CDR2 as YYEEEE. The CDR3 length is 15 residues. CDR3 sequence reads: CASSPIAGSSYEQYF. CDR3 in DNA: TGTGCCAGCAGCCCCATAGCGGGTAGCTCCTACGAGCAGTACTTC.

This chain connects TRBV19 to TRBJ1-5; D is uncertain. Trimming removed 0 bases from V and 7 bases from J, with 13 bases in between. The CDR3 is 15 residues long. Germline V gene data show CDR1 as LNHDA and CDR2 as SQIVND (reference sequence). In nucleotides, the CDR3 is TGTGCCAGTAGTATAGATACCCGGGAGGGACAGCCCCAGCATTTT. Translated: CASSIDTREGQPQHF.

The genes are TRBV25-1 and TRBJ1-2, with 8 bases lining up with TRBD1. In germline, CDR1 is MGHDK, CDR2 SYGVNS. The V gene end was trimmed by 3 bases and the J gene end by 7 bases; junction bases not matched to a gene: 10. The length of the CDR3 is 15 residues. The CDR3 coding sequence is TGTGCCAGCAGTGAGGCAGGGGGCGATTTAGGTGGCTACACCTTC. This sequence encodes CASSEAGGDLGGYTF.

Here the CDR3 DNA reads TGTGCCAGTAGTAGTGCCGGGGAGTCCGGAAACACCATATATTTT. Translating it yields CASSSAGESGNTIYF. The chain uses TRBV19 and TRBJ1-3; D call uncertain. Trimming pared 4 bases from V and 4 bases from J, leaving 14 bases between. The CDR3 has 15 residues. Germline CDR1 reads LNHDA; CDR2 reads SQIVND (reference sequence).